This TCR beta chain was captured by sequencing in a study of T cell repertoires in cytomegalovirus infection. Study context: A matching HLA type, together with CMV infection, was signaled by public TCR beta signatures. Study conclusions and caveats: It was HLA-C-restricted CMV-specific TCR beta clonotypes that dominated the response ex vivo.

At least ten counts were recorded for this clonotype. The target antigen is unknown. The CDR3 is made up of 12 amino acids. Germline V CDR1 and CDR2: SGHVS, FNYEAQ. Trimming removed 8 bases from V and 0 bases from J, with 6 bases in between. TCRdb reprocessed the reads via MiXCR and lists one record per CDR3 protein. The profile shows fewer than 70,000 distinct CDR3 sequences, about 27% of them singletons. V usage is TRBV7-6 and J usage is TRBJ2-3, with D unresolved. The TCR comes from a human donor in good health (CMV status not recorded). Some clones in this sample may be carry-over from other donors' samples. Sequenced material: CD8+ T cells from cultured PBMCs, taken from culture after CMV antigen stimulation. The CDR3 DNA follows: TGTGCCAGCTTGGGGAGCACAGATACGCAGTATTTT. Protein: CASLGSTDTQYF. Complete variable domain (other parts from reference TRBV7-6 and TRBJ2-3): GAGVSQSPRYKVTKRGQDVALRCDPISGHVSLYWYRQALGQGPEFLTYFNYEAQQDKSGLPNDRFSAERPEGSISTLTIQRTEQRDSAMYRCASLGSTDTQYFGPGTRLTVL.